This TCR beta chain was observed in a study of long-term antiretroviral therapy in people with HIV. The CDR3 covers 13 residues. Germline-derived CDR1 and CDR2 are SGHNT and YENEEA. Trimming pared 5 bases from V and 6 bases from J, leaving 14 bases between. Samples were assayed with immunoSEQ v3.0 at survey level. TCRdb's copy holds only in-frame clones and misses some; the assay was immunoSEQ multiplex PCR. The sample records about 21,000 clones, about four fifths being singletons. There was at least one pre-ART PBMC sample for each donor, plus at least two post-ART PBMC samples. V is TRBV11-3 and J is TRBJ2-7, with D tentatively TRBD1 (6 bases). This sample comprised unsorted PBMCs, obtained at the start of antiretroviral therapy. This clonotype was obtained from a man in his forties or fifties with HIV. The CDR3 DNA sequence: TGTGCCAGCAGCCCTAGGGGGTTCGGCGAGCAGTACTTC. This sequence encodes CASSPRGFGEQYF.